The TCR beta chain described here comes from a study of T cells in Graves' hyperthyroidism and ophthalmopathy. Hyperthyroidism was newly diagnosed in patients aged 18 to 65 (duration under 2 months). Diagnosing involved the use of clinical symptoms, serum thyroxine and TRAb, thyroid ultrasound and orbital computed tomography. This CDR3 region has 11 residues. Deletions cut 4 bases from V and 8 bases from J, with 7 bases between. In germline, CDR1 is SGHRS, CDR2 YFSETQ. There were TCR beta CDR3 regions amplified from RNA transcripts. HTBI primers were used for first-round RT-PCR of the TCR CDR3. TCRdb called the multiplex PCR reads again in MiXCR, with one record for every CDR3 protein. The repertoire includes about 480,000 distinct CDR3 sequences, approximately 14% of them detected once, and about 17% sits in the top ten.

The clonotype originates from a woman aged 18-29 years with Graves' hyperthyroidism. The specimen was blood. This chain links TRBV5-1 with TRBJ2-1; D is unclear. CDR3 DNA sequence: TGCGCCAGCAGCGCCACCGATGAGCAGTTCTTC. This codes for CASSATDEQFF.